This T cell receptor (beta chain) was identified in a study of blood T cell repertoires in COVID-19. The overall study: Nucleic acid was either cDNA or gDNA, and it came from T cells, B-cell-depleted T cells, or PBMCs.

The data were produced by immunoSEQ multiplex PCR, yet TCRdb's version contains in-frame clones alone and is incomplete. Among a few hundred thousand clones listed, approximately 88% were seen once. V lost 3 bases and J lost 7, with 12 bases in between. The CDR3 extends over 14 amino acids. Germline CDR1 and CDR2: LNHDA and SQIVND (reference sequence). Adults between about 18 and 89 years of age took part from some 25 US areas. Assignments of participants to cohorts depended upon their own reported clinical history. Donors in Cohort 3 counted as recovered after two negative PCRs, clearance, or symptom resolution.

The sample was PBMCs or T cells enriched from blood (not recorded which). This clonotype was sampled from a woman in her thirties who had recovered from COVID-19. The J gene is TRBJ1-4, the V gene TRBV19, with D possibly TRBD1 on 5 matching bases. The CDR3 region is CASSMGPAGEKLFF. In DNA, the CDR3 is TGTGCCAGTAGTATGGGGCCTGCTGGTGAAAAACTGTTTTTT. Supplemented by reference TRBV19 and TRBJ1-4, the full variable domain reads DGGITQSPKYLFRKEGQNVTLSCEQNLNHDAMYWYRQDPGQGLRLIYYSQIVNDFQKGDIAEGYSVSREKKESFPLTVTSAQKNPTAFYLCASSMGPAGEKLFFGSGTQLSVL.